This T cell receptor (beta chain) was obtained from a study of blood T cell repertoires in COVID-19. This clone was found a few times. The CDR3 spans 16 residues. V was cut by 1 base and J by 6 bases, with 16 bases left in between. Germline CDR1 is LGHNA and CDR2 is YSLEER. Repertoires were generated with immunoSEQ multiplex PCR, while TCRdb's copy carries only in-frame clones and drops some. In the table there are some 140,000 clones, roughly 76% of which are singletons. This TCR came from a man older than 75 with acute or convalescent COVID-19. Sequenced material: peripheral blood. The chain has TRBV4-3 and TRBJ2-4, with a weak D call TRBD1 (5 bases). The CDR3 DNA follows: TGCGCCAGCAGCCAAGCCTATAGGGGATCGAGAAACATTCAGTACTTC. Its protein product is CASSQAYRGSRNIQYF.